What follows describes a single TCR beta chain. The target antigen is unknown. TCRdb's table, derived via immunoSEQ multiplex PCR, lists solely in-frame clones and lacks some. Here the sample spans about 50,000 clones, around 90% being singletons. The data are from a study of graft-versus-host responses after intestinal transplantation. Whole-study context: The study gave all recipients anti-thymocyte globulin induction, then tacrolimus and steroids for approximately 3 years.

This CDR3 spans 14 amino acids. The germline CDR1 and CDR2 sequences are WSHSY and SAAADI. V was trimmed by 4 bases and J by 4 bases, leaving 13 bases between them. Study-wide findings and caveats: Some GvH clones were seen earlier in gut or blood, suggesting intestinal origin. Circulating GvH clone levels at their peak were associated with HvG declines (early post-transplant).

The TCR comes from a human donor who was the organ donor for an intestinal transplant. The chain couples TRBV10-2 to TRBJ1-2; a weak D match, TRBD1 (5 bases). The source was unstimulated CD4+ T cells sorted from spleen or lymph node cells, collected before transplant. The CDR3 reads CASSGLRGAYGYTF. CDR3 nucleotides: TGCGCCAGCAGTGGTTTAAGGGGAGCCTATGGCTACACCTTC.